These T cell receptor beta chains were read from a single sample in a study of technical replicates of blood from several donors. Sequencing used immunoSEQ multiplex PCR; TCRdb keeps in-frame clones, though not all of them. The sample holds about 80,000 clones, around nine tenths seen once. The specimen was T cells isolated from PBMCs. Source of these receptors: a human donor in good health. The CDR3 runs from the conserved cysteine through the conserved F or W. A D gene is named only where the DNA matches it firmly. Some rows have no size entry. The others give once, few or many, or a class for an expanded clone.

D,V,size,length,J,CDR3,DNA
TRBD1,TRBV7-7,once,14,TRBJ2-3,CASSFDRGTDTQYF,TGTGCCAGCAGCTTCGACAGGGGCACAGATACGCAGTATTTT
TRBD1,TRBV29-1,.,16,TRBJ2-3,CSVEVMGQDHTDTQYF,TGCAGCGTTGAAGTCATGGGACAGGATCACACAGATACGCAGTATTTT
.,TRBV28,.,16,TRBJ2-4,CASSPIAWEAKNIQYF,TGTGCCAGCAGTCCCATAGCGTGGGAGGCCAAAAACATTCAGTACTTC
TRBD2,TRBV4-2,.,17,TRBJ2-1,CASSPDGLAENYNEQFF,TGTGCCAGCAGCCCGGATGGACTAGCGGAAAACTACAATGAGCAGTTCTTC
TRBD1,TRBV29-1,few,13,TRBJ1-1,CSVEARTGPGAFF,TGCAGCGTTGAAGCTCGGACAGGGCCTGGGGCTTTCTTT
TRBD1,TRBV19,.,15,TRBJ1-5,CASRWSTGGYQPQHF,TGTGCCAGTAGGTGGTCCACAGGGGGTTATCAGCCCCAGCATTTT
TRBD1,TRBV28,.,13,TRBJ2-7,CASNSGQGRWGYF,TGTGCCAGCAATTCGGGACAGGGGCGATGGGGGTACTTC
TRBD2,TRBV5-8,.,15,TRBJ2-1,CASSLGTSAYNEQFF,TGTGCCAGCAGCTTGGGGACTAGCGCGTACAATGAGCAGTTCTTC
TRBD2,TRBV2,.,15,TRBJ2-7,CASSVLAGGPNEQYF,TGTGCCAGCAGTGTACTTGCGGGAGGGCCGAACGAGCAGTACTTC
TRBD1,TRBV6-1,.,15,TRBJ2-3,CASSPGTGYTDTQYF,TGTGCCAGCAGCCCAGGGACAGGGTATACAGATACGCAGTATTTT
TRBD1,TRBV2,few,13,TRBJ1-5,CASSDRGNQPQHF,TGTGCCAGCAGCGACAGGGGAAATCAGCCCCAGCATTTT
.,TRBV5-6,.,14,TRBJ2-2,CASSIQGSSGELFF,TGTGCCAGCAGCATACAGGGCTCCAGCGGGGAGCTGTTTTTT
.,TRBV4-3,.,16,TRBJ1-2,CAIPDRVVRVFYGYTF,TGCGCCATACCTGACCGGGTGGTTCGGGTGTTCTATGGCTACACCTTC
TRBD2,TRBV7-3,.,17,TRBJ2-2,CASSLGLARESTGELFF,TGTGCCAGCAGCCTAGGTCTGGCGCGGGAGTCCACCGGGGAGCTGTTTTTT
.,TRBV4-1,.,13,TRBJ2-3,CASSSYGEDTQYF,TGCGCCAGCAGCAGTTACGGGGAGGATACGCAGTATTTT
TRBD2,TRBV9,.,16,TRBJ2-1,CASSVDFSGRANEQFF,TGTGCCAGCAGCGTAGATTTTAGCGGGAGGGCCAATGAGCAGTTCTTC
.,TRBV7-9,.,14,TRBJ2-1,CASSYTGGYNEQFF,TGTGCCAGCAGTTATACCGGGGGCTACAATGAGCAGTTCTTC
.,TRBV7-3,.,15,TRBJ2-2,CASSPGGAGTGELFF,TGTGCCAGCAGCCCCGGTGGTGCGGGAACCGGGGAGCTGTTTTTT
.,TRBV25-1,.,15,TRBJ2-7,CASSLNQGSTYEQYF,TGTGCCAGCTCGCTAAACCAGGGTAGCACCTACGAGCAGTACTTC
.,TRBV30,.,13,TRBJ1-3,CAYDRNPGNTIYF,TGTGCCTATGACAGGAATCCTGGAAACACCATATATTTT
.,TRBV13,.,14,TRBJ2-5,CASSSGVGQETQYF,TGTGCCAGCAGCTCCGGGGTAGGTCAAGAGACCCAGTACTTC
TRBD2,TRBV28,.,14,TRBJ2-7,CASSSQRGFYEQYF,TGTGCCAGCAGTTCCCAGCGGGGTTTCTACGAGCAGTACTTC
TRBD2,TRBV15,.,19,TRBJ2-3,CATSRGIRTSGRAGDTQYF,TGTGCCACCAGCAGAGGTATACGGACTAGCGGGAGGGCCGGTGATACGCAGTATTTT
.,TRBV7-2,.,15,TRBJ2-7,CASSLGAEGMYEQYF,TGTGCCAGCAGCCTAGGGGCGGAGGGGATGTACGAGCAGTACTTC
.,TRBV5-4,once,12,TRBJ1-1,CASSAPSAEAFF,TGTGCCAGCAGCGCACCCTCGGCTGAAGCTTTCTTT
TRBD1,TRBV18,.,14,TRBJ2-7,CASSPMGQTYEQYF,TGTGCCAGCTCACCAATGGGACAGACCTACGAGCAGTACTTC
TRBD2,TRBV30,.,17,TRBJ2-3,CAWSAGWSGRRTDTQYF,TGTGCCTGGAGTGCAGGTTGGAGCGGGAGGAGAACAGATACGCAGTATTTT
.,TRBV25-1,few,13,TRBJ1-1,CASSEPGVTEAFF,TGTGCCAGCAGTGAACCGGGAGTCACTGAAGCTTTCTTT
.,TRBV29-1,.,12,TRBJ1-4,CSVEVEREKLFF,TGCAGCGTTGAAGTGGAGAGGGAAAAACTGTTTTTT
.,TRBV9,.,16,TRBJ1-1,CASSVGSRQLNTEAFF,TGTGCCAGCAGCGTAGGTTCGCGGCAACTCAACACTGAAGCTTTCTTT
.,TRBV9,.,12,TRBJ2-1,CASSAGYNEQFF,TGTGCCAGCAGCGCAGGCTACAATGAGCAGTTCTTC
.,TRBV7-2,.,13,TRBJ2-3,CASSSLTVYTQYF,TGTGCCAGCAGCTCCCTTACGGTTTATACGCAGTATTTT
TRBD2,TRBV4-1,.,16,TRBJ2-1,CASSHDGLAGLNEQFF,TGCGCCAGCAGCCATGACGGACTAGCGGGCCTAAATGAGCAGTTCTTC
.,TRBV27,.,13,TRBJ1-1,CASSLSQVTEAFF,TGTGCCAGCAGTTTATCACAGGTAACTGAAGCTTTCTTT
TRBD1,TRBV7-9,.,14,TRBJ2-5,CASSLVGGGETQYF,TGTGCCAGCAGCTTAGTAGGGGGCGGAGAGACCCAGTACTTC
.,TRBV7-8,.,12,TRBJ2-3,CASTPGGDTQYF,TGTGCCAGCACTCCTGGAGGGGATACGCAGTATTTT
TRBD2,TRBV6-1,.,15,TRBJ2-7,CASSESPGLAGEQYF,TGTGCCAGCAGTGAAAGTCCGGGACTAGCAGGCGAGCAGTACTTC
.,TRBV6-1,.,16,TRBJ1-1,CASSELPGQGYTEAFF,TGTGCCAGCAGTGAATTACCCGGTCAGGGGTACACTGAAGCTTTCTTT
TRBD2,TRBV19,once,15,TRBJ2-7,CASSITSGPIYEQYF,TGTGCCAGTAGTATTACTAGCGGGCCTATCTACGAGCAGTACTTC
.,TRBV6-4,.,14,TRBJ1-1,CASRAEPGNTEAFF,TGTGCCAGCAGGGCGGAACCTGGGAACACTGAAGCTTTCTTT
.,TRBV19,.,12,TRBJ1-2,CASSRGVYGYTF,TGTGCCAGTAGTCGGGGGGTATATGGCTACACCTTC
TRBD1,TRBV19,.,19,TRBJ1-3,CASSIDLETGSSKGNTIYF,TGTGCCAGTAGTATAGATCTGGAGACAGGGTCATCGAAGGGAAACACCATATATTTT
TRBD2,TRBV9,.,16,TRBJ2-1,CASSDRRETQNNEQFF,TGTGCCAGCAGCGACCGGCGGGAGACCCAAAACAATGAGCAGTTCTTC
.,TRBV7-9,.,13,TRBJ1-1,CASSSTGNTEAFF,TGTGCCAGCAGCTCGACAGGGAACACTGAAGCTTTCTTT
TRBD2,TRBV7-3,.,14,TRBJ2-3,CASSFGTRADTQYF,TGTGCCAGCAGCTTTGGGACTAGGGCAGATACGCAGTATTTT
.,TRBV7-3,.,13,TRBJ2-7,CASSLKAGDEQYF,TGTGCCAGCAGCTTAAAGGCAGGGGACGAGCAGTACTTC
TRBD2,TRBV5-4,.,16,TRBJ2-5,CASTSGTSGIQETQYF,TGTGCCAGCACCTCCGGGACTAGCGGAATCCAAGAGACCCAGTACTTC
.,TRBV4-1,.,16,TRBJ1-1,CASSQDPNWGGTEAFF,TGCGCCAGCAGCCAAGATCCTAATTGGGGCGGCACTGAAGCTTTCTTT
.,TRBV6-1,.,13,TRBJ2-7,CASSGQQGGEQYF,TGTGCCAGCAGCGGACAGCAGGGAGGGGAGCAGTACTTC
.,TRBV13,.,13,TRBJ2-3,CASSLRSRDTQYF,TGTGCCAGCAGCTTAAGATCTCGGGATACGCAGTATTTT
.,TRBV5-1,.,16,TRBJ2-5,CASSPTGRGSGETQYF,TGCGCCAGCAGCCCCACGGGGAGGGGGAGCGGTGAGACCCAGTACTTC
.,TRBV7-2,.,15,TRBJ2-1,CASSHLSGPGDEQFF,TGTGCCAGCAGCCACCTGAGTGGGCCGGGAGATGAGCAGTTCTTC
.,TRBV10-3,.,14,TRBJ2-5,CAISEGTSGETQYF,TGTGCCATCAGTGAAGGAACTAGTGGAGAGACCCAGTACTTC